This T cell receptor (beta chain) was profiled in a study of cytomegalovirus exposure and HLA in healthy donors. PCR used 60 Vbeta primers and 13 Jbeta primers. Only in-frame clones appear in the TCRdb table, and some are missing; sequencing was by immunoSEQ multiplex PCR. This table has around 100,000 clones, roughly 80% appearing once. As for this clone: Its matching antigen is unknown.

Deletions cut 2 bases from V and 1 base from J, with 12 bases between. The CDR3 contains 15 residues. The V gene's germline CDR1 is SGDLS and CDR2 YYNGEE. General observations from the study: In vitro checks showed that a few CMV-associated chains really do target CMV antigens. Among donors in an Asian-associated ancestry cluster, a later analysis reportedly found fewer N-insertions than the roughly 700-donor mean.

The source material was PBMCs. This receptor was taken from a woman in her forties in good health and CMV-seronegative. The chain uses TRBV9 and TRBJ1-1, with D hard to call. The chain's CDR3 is CASSVEGLGNTEAFF. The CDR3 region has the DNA TGTGCCAGCAGCGTGGAGGGCCTCGGGAACACTGAAGCTTTCTTT.